The present TCR beta chain was sequenced within a study of T cells after yellow fever vaccination. Remarks on this clonotype: Its target is not known. At one end, the junction sequence differs from germline, possibly due to a read error.

Study-wide findings and caveats: Only a small proportion of the clonotypes turned up in both the CD4 and the CD8 compartments, likely arising from convergent recombination.

The CDR3 spans 12 residues. The germline CDR1 and CDR2 sequences are MGHDK and SYGVNS. Using its own MiXCR run on the 5' RACE reads, TCRdb lists one record per CDR3 protein. The sample yields approximately 340,000 distinct CDR3 sequences, about 9.5% seen once. This specimen was PBMCs, taken on the day of the first yellow fever vaccination. V and J are TRBV25-1 and TRBJ1-2; D is uncertain. The sequence came from a man aged 18-30 years who received the YFV17D yellow fever vaccine. CDR3 in DNA: TGTGCCAGCAGTCATGGGTCGTTGGAGAAGGACTTC. It translates to CASSHGSLEKDF.